Described below is a single T cell receptor beta chain sequence and its context. As yet, its antigen is unknown. In each case, RNA was isolated and then reverse transcribed into cDNA as the sequencing template. Clones were read by immunoSEQ multiplex PCR, and TCRdb kept only the in-frame ones, dropping some. The top ten hold 0.75% to 0.95% of the sample, which has 250,000 to 350,000 clones, roughly 63% seen once. Treatment in this sample: oral pan-JAK inhibitor, 5-10 mg twice daily. PBMCs provided sorted CD4+ and CD8+ T cells. The data originate from a study of CD8+ T cells in alopecia areata. Study observations and caveats: Scalp clonality and expanded CD8+ clones among the top 100 fell significantly with tofacitinib. Lesional scalp, especially alopecia totalis/universalis, showed higher clonality than normal scalp.

The CDR3 is 11 residues long. Per germline, CDR1 SQVTM and CDR2 ANQGSEA. Trimming shortened V by 2 bases and J by 8 bases, and 7 bases separated the two germline ends. The sample in question was CD4+ T cells sorted from blood, obtained at roughly week 53, from a patient treated with tofacitinib. The clonotype originates from a human donor with alopecia areata. This rearrangement joins TRBV29-1 to TRBJ2-1; possibly TRBD1 for D (6 bases). The chain's CDR3 is CSVEYRDEQFF. DNA of the CDR3: TGCAGCGTTGAATACAGGGATGAGCAGTTCTTC.